The 27 T cell receptor beta chains reported below all come from one sample, sequenced in a study of cytomegalovirus exposure and HLA in healthy donors. PCR employed 60 Vbeta and 13 Jbeta primers. Only in-frame clones appear in the TCRdb table, and some are missing; sequencing was by immunoSEQ multiplex PCR. The sample yields about 160,000 clones, approximately 80% seen once. The sequencing sample was made of PBMCs. These TCRs come from a male donor in good health and CMV-seronegative.

The gene calls are TRBV7-9 and TRBJ1-1, with 8 bases lining up with TRBD1. In germline, CDR1 is SEHNR, CDR2 FQNEAQ (reference sequence). J lost 8 bases, V lost 5 bases, and 16 bases had no gene match. CDR3 length: 16 residues. The CDR3 region is CASSPSLGQGQKEAFF. The DNA for the CDR3 is TGTGCCAGCAGCCCCTCTCTTGGACAGGGACAAAAGGAAGCTTTCTTT.

This clone was seen only once. A junction boundary mismatches the germline segment, possibly from a read error. The chain is built from TRBV15 and TRBJ2-7; 8 positions match TRBD2. This CDR3 contains 14 residues. Germline values: CDR1 LNHNV, CDR2 YYDKDF (reference sequence). As DNA, the CDR3 is TGTGCCACCAGCAGGGACAAAATCGGGGGACTAGATAAGTTC. Its translation: CATSRDKIGGLDKF.

The J gene is TRBJ1-2, the V gene TRBV7-2; D is perhaps TRBD1 (5 bases). CDR3 length equals 16 residues. V lost 3 bases, J lost 8 bases, and 22 bases lay in between. The germline V gene encodes CDR1 SGHTA and CDR2 FQGNSA. The DNA for the CDR3 is TGTGCCAGCAGCTTGTCGACAGTATCTTTTGGTTCGGGCTACACCTTC. Its protein is CASSLSTVSFGSGYTF.

This clone appeared a single time. The rearrangement links TRBV18 to TRBJ2-3; D possibly corresponds to TRBD1 (6 bases). From germline, CDR1 is KGHSH and CDR2 LQKENI. CDR3 length: 14 amino acids. V was cut by 1 base and J by 7 bases, with 12 bases left in between. CDR3 protein: CASSPLMGANTQYF. As DNA, the CDR3 is TGTGCCAGCTCACCACTAATGGGGGCAAATACGCAGTATTTT.

In DNA, the CDR3 is TGTGCCTGGAGCACTGCTACCGGGACAGGGGGACGAGCTGATAGCAATCAGCCCCAGCATTTT. As protein: CAWSTATGTGGRADSNQPQHF. The V gene is TRBV30, the J gene TRBJ1-5; 11 bases are shared with TRBD1. Germline assignment: CDR1 GTSNPN and CDR2 SVGIG (reference sequence). Unmatched junction bases numbered 19, after V lost 3 bases and J lost 0 bases. The CDR3 is 21 amino acids.

This clone was picked up one time. The same CDR3 also results from other DNA sequences found in this sample. The chain joins TRBV28 to TRBJ2-7; D possibly corresponds to TRBD2 (6 bases). There are 13 residues in the CDR3. V was shortened by 3 bases and J by 1 base, with 7 bases between the two germline ends. Germline CDR1 is MDHEN and CDR2 is SYDVKM. Here the CDR3 DNA reads TGTGCCAGCAGTTTCGGGGGTTCCTACGAGCAGTACTTC. The encoded protein is CASSFGGSYEQYF.

A single count supports this clone. This chain's CDR3 is CASSEGTGLETQYF. The CDR3 nucleotides read TGTGCCAGCAGTGAAGGGACAGGGTTGGAGACCCAGTACTTC. The chain combines TRBV6-1 with TRBJ2-5; 8 bases match TRBD1. Germline assignment: CDR1 MNHNS and CDR2 SASEGT. This CDR3 region has 14 residues. The trim removed 1 base at V and 5 bases at J, leaving 3 bases unmatched.

This chain joins TRBV5-4 and TRBJ2-7; TRBD1 matches 11 bases. V lost 3 bases, J lost 4 bases, and 0 bases stayed unmatched. Germline V CDR1 and CDR2: SGHNT, YYREEE (reference sequence). CDR3 size: 13 residues. CDR3 DNA sequence: TGTGCCAGCAGCTGGGACAGGGGGTACGAGCAGTACTTC. Residues: CASSWDRGYEQYF.

The V call is TRBV4-3, the J call TRBJ2-5; 7 bases are a match to TRBD2. The J segment lost 3 bases and the V segment lost 0 bases, leaving 7 bases of the junction unmatched. The CDR3 sequence is 16 residues long. Germline V gene sequence: CDR1 LGHNA, CDR2 YSLEER. The CDR3 nucleotides are TGCGCCAGCAGCCAAGATGTGAGCGGGATAAAAGAGACCCAGTACTTC. Protein sequence: CASSQDVSGIKETQYF.

The J gene is TRBJ2-5, the V gene TRBV5-6; TRBD1 matches at 8 bases. Germline trimming cut 4 bases from V and 2 bases from J; bases unmatched to any gene: 4. The CDR3 consists of 14 residues. The V gene's germline CDR1 is SGHDT and CDR2 YYEEEE. The CDR3 sequence is CASSPWDRQETQYF. The CDR3 DNA follows: TGTGCCAGCAGCCCCTGGGACAGGCAAGAGACCCAGTACTTC.

V and J are TRBV7-2 and TRBJ1-5; 8 nucleotides line up with TRBD1. Germline V lookup: CDR1 SGHTA, CDR2 FQGNSA. Unmatched junction bases numbered 16, after V lost 5 bases and J lost 1 base. The CDR3 totals 19 residues. The CDR3 coding sequence is TGTGCCAGCAGCATACTTAGTCCCCAGGGGGCGGGCAGCAATCAGCCCCAGCATTTT. Encoded protein: CASSILSPQGAGSNQPQHF.

This chain connects TRBV28 to TRBJ2-7; 7 bases are shared with TRBD2. This CDR3 comprises 15 residues. CDR1 and CDR2 from the germline V gene are MDHEN and SYDVKM. Trimming cost V 6 bases and J 3 bases; bases outside gene matches: 11. The CDR3 loop reads CASSLGLAVFYEQYF. CDR3 DNA: TGTGCCAGCAGCCTAGGCCTAGCGGTATTCTACGAGCAGTACTTC.

J is TRBJ2-3 and V is TRBV5-8; TRBD2 matches at 13 bases. This CDR3 contains 14 residues. V lost 3 bases to trimming and J lost 8 bases; unmatched junction nucleotides: 3. From germline, CDR1 is SGHTS and CDR2 YDEGEE. The CDR3 protein is CASSSTSGGVTQYF. CDR3 bases: TGTGCCAGCAGCTCCACTAGCGGGGGGGTTACGCAGTATTTT.

The V and J genes are TRBV13 and TRBJ2-1; 11 bases match TRBD2. The germline CDR1 and CDR2 sequences are PRHDT and FYEKMQ (reference sequence). The CDR3 has 18 residues. The V gene end was trimmed by 6 bases and the J gene end by 9 bases; junction bases not matched to a gene: 19. The DNA for the CDR3 is TGTGCCAGCAGTCAGCCCCCGGGACTAGCGGTTGTGACCGGTGAGCAGTTCTTC. Translation gives CASSQPPGLAVVTGEQFF.

This chain links TRBV5-6 with TRBJ2-7, with 9 bases matching TRBD1. Trimming at V came to 4 bases and at J to 5 bases, leaving 10 bases not matched to a gene. The length of the CDR3 is 15 residues. CDR1 SGHDT and CDR2 YYEEEE come from the germline V gene. This CDR3 reads CASSHPYRGPNEQYF. CDR3 DNA: TGTGCCAGCAGCCATCCTTACAGGGGGCCTAACGAGCAGTACTTC.

The chain employs TRBV5-1 and TRBJ2-2, with 7 bases aligning to TRBD2. After removal of 0 bases from V and 4 bases from J, the junction contained 9 bases not matched to a gene. There are 17 residues in the CDR3. CDR1 SGHRS and CDR2 YFSETQ come from the germline V gene. CDR3 DNA sequence: TGCGCCAGCAGCTTGGAGACGGGGGGAGCTTCCACCGGGGAGCTGTTTTTT. Amino acid sequence: CASSLETGGASTGELFF.

The chain recombines TRBV6-5 with TRBJ2-7, with 7 bases identical to TRBD1. This CDR3 spans 15 amino acids. V was pared by 0 bases and J by 4 bases, with 6 bases of the junction left unmatched. The germline V gene encodes CDR1 MNHEY and CDR2 SVGAGI. This chain's CDR3 is CASSYSRQGMYEQYF. DNA for the CDR3: TGTGCCAGCAGTTACTCCCGACAGGGTATGTACGAGCAGTACTTC.

This chain's CDR3 is CSVEAPGGSTDTQYF. DNA of the CDR3: TGCAGCGTTGAAGCCCCTGGCGGGAGCACAGATACGCAGTATTTT. V and J are TRBV29-1 and TRBJ2-3; a possible D gene is TRBD2 (5 bases). V gave up 1 base and J gave up 0 bases, with 11 bases separating them. From germline, CDR1 is SQVTM and CDR2 ANQGSEA. There are 15 residues in the CDR3.

The chain combines TRBV25-1 with TRBJ2-1; 8 bases match TRBD2. In germline, CDR1 is MGHDK, CDR2 SYGVNS. The ends lost 2 bases at V and 2 bases at J; junction bases unmatched: 2. The CDR3 covers 15 residues. The CDR3 sequence: CASSEIGRAYNEQFF. The CDR3 region has the DNA TGTGCCAGCAGTGAAATCGGGAGGGCCTACAATGAGCAGTTCTTC.

The chain employs TRBV21-1 and TRBJ1-1. TRBV21-1 is a pseudogene segment. The CDR3 has 19 amino acids. The CDR3 region is CASSKVWALISGINTEAFF. CDR3 sequence (DNA): TGTGCCAGCAGCAAAGTATGGGCCCTAATCTCCGGGATAAACACTGAAGCTTTCTTT.

This clone was seen more than once but under ten times. The genes are TRBV6-5 and TRBJ2-7; D uncertain. Germline V lookup: CDR1 MNHEY, CDR2 SVGAGI. CDR3 length: 15 amino acids. The V gene lost 0 bases and the J gene lost 6 bases, with 15 bases spanning the gap. The CDR3 is CASSYSDNRVSEQYF. The CDR3 nucleotides read TGTGCCAGCAGTTACTCCGACAACCGAGTAAGCGAGCAGTACTTC.

This clone was seen only a few times. This CDR3 is CASSVGVAEETQYF. The CDR3 DNA is TGTGCCAGCAGCGTAGGGGTAGCGGAAGAGACCCAGTACTTC. The chain has TRBV9 and TRBJ2-5, with D maybe TRBD2 (6 bases). Germline CDR1 and CDR2: SGDLS and YYNGEE. Trimming shortened V by 0 bases and J by 3 bases, and 9 bases separated the two germline ends. The CDR3 totals 14 residues.

This chain connects TRBV18 to TRBJ1-5; D unclear. The CDR3 runs 15 residues. The V gene's germline CDR1 is KGHSH and CDR2 LQKENI. V lost 3 bases to trimming and J lost 1 base, with 10 bases between them. Here the CDR3 reads CASSPPLASNQPQHF. In DNA, the CDR3 is TGTGCCAGCTCACCCCCGCTGGCCAGCAATCAGCCCCAGCATTTT.

V usage is TRBV7-2 and J usage is TRBJ2-1; tentatively, D is TRBD1 (5 bases). The CDR3 loop spans 15 amino acids. The V end was cut by 4 bases, the J end by 9 bases, with 19 bases between. In germline, CDR1 is SGHTA, CDR2 FQGNSA. The CDR3 loop is CASSSSRVSTTEQFF. The CDR3 DNA is TGTGCCAGCAGCTCCTCCAGGGTCTCTACTACTGAGCAGTTCTTC.

The chain employs TRBV5-4 and TRBJ2-7; 11 bases match TRBD2. V lost 2 bases and J lost 6; bases outside the gene matches: 7. Germline V CDR1 and CDR2: SGHNT, YYREEE (reference sequence). This CDR3 is built from 15 residues. CDR3 region: CASSFSLAGEGEQYF. The CDR3 DNA reads TGTGCCAGCAGCTTCTCACTAGCGGGAGAGGGCGAGCAGTACTTC. Supplemented by reference TRBV5-4 and TRBJ2-7, the full variable domain reads ETGVTQSPTHLIKTRGQQVTLRCSSQSGHNTVSWYQQALGQGPQFIFQYYREEENGRGNFPPRFSGLQFPNYSSELNVNALELDDSALYLCASSFSLAGEGEQYFGPGTRLTVT.

The chain combines TRBV11-2 with TRBJ2-7; D might be TRBD1 (5 bases). CDR3 size: 13 residues. V was cut by 5 bases and J by 5 bases, with 13 bases left in between. Germline loops: CDR1 SGHAT, CDR2 FQNNGV. The CDR3 loop is CASSPTGTDEQYF. The CDR3 bases are TGTGCCAGCAGCCCCACAGGTACGGACGAGCAGTACTTC.

The sample holds a few counts of this clone. The chain is built from TRBV5-1 and TRBJ2-7; 9 nucleotides align to TRBD2. V trimming: 4 bases; J trimming: 5 bases; junction bases outside the gene matches: 7. Germline CDR1 reads SGHRS; CDR2 reads YFSETQ. This CDR3 has 14 amino acids. The CDR3 reads CASSIGLANNEQYF. CDR3 coding DNA: TGCGCCAGCAGCATCGGACTAGCGAACAACGAGCAGTACTTC.